The 32 T cell receptor beta chains presented below share a single source sample, sequenced in a study of cytomegalovirus exposure and HLA in healthy donors. Vbeta (60) and Jbeta (13) primers were used in the PCR. The method was immunoSEQ multiplex PCR; TCRdb's version includes in-frame clones alone and lacks a portion of them. The repertoire holds just over 150,000 clones, with roughly 70% as singletons. Sequenced input: PBMCs. The receptors come from a man aged 40-49 years in good health and CMV-seropositive.

This chain links TRBV25-1 with TRBJ2-2; no firm D call. Germline CDR1 is MGHDK and CDR2 is SYGVNS. CDR3 size: 13 residues. Trimming removed 6 bases from V and 2 bases from J, with 7 bases in between. Here the CDR3 reads CASRTLNTGELFF. The DNA of the CDR3 is TGTGCCAGCAGGACACTTAACACCGGGGAGCTGTTTTTT.

The CDR3 DNA reads as TGTGCCAGCATGGAGGACAGCACAGATACGCAGTATTTT. Amino acid sequence: CASMEDSTDTQYF. The V call is TRBV2, the J call TRBJ2-3; perhaps TRBD2 as D (5 bases). Trimming stripped 7 bases from V and 0 bases from J, with 8 bases between. Germline CDR1 SNHLY, CDR2 FYNNEI. The CDR3 has 13 amino acids.

The V and J genes are TRBV6-5 and TRBJ1-2, with D uncertain. The CDR3 is made up of 16 amino acids. Trimming shortened V by 4 bases and J by 2 bases, and 17 bases separated the two germline ends. Germline values: CDR1 MNHEY, CDR2 SVGAGI. CDR3 DNA sequence: TGTGCCAGCAGTTCCCTCCCAGGCGTTCGAAACTATGGCTACACCTTC. It specifies CASSSLPGVRNYGYTF.

The rearrangement links TRBV7-9 to TRBJ2-5; 9 nucleotides line up with TRBD1. The DNA end is a closer match to TRBJ2-7, so the J assignment may be wrong. Per the germline V gene, CDR1 is SEHNR and CDR2 is FQNEAQ (reference sequence). The CDR3 contains 14 residues. CDR3 nucleotide sequence: TGTGCCAGCAGCACGGGACAGGGCCCCTACGAGCAGTACTTC. The encoded protein is CASSTGQGPYEQYF.

J is TRBJ2-2 and V is TRBV25-1, with 8 bases identical to TRBD2. V was clipped by 2 bases and J by 5 bases; unmatched bases: 4. The V gene's germline CDR1 is MGHDK and CDR2 SYGVNS. CDR3 length equals 15 residues. This chain's CDR3 is CASSESGGGTGELFF. The CDR3 DNA reads TGTGCCAGCAGTGAAAGCGGGGGAGGGACCGGGGAGCTGTTTTTT. Full variable domain (outside the CDR3, taken from reference TRBV25-1 and TRBJ2-2): EADIYQTPRYLVIGTGKKITLECSQTMGHDKMYWYQQDPGMELHLIHYSYGVNSTEKGDLSSESTVSRIRTEHFPLTLESARPSHTSQYLCASSESGGGTGELFFGEGSRLTVL.

The V and J genes are TRBV11-2 and TRBJ2-7; 10 nucleotides line up with TRBD1. The CDR3 contains 16 residues. Germline CDR1 SGHAT, CDR2 FQNNGV. V shed 2 bases, J shed 3 bases, and the junction held 7 bases outside the gene matches. The CDR3 bases are TGTGCCAGCAGCTTACCTTGGGGACAGGGGAACTACGAGCAGTACTTC. Its translation is CASSLPWGQGNYEQYF.

This clone was observed a few times. This chain's CDR3 is CASTPTSTGNQPQHF. CDR3 coding DNA: TGTGCCAGCACCCCTACCTCTACAGGGAATCAGCCCCAGCATTTT. The chain recombines TRBV6-6 with TRBJ1-5, with D possibly being TRBD1 (6 bases). Germline CDR1 MNHNY, CDR2 SVGAGI (reference sequence). The CDR3 totals 15 residues. V lost 7 bases, J lost 4 bases, and 17 bases lay in between.

The chain uses TRBV7-2 and TRBJ1-4; no firm D call. The CDR3 is 14 residues long. Germline CDR1 SGHTA, CDR2 FQGNSA. Trimming took off 5 bases at V and 7 bases at J, with 14 bases between the two ends. The CDR3 protein is CASSPQASAEKLFF. The CDR3 DNA reads as TGTGCCAGCAGCCCTCAAGCCAGCGCTGAAAAACTGTTTTTT.

This clone was detected once. The chain links TRBV4-3 to TRBJ2-7; 11 bases are shared with TRBD2. V lost 2 bases and J lost 4; bases outside the gene matches: 10. Germline CDR1 and CDR2: LGHNA and YSLEER. This CDR3 has 17 residues. The CDR3 coding sequence is TGCGCCAGCAGCCAACTAGCGGGGGGCCGACCAGTGTACGAGCAGTACTTC. This codes for CASSQLAGGRPVYEQYF.

The chain recombines TRBV6-1 with TRBJ2-5; TRBD2 matches at 10 bases. Germline V gives CDR1 MNHNS, CDR2 SASEGT. Trimming removed 4 bases from V and 5 bases from J; junction bases left unmatched: 1. This CDR3 is built from 13 residues. The CDR3 DNA is TGTGCCAGCAGTGGGGGACTAGCGGAGACCCAGTACTTC. This codes for CASSGGLAETQYF.

The CDR3 DNA is TGCGCCAGCAGCGCCCTGACAGGGTGGGGTACAGATACGCAGTATTTT. The encoded protein is CASSALTGWGTDTQYF. The chain employs TRBV5-1 and TRBJ2-3; 7 bases are a match to TRBD1. The CDR3 contains 16 residues. Trimming removed 4 bases from V and 3 bases from J; junction bases left unmatched: 11. CDR1 is SGHRS and CDR2 is YFSETQ in the germline V gene.

V gene TRBV19 combines with J gene TRBJ2-3; TRBD1 is a possible D gene (6 bases). Trimming left V 9 bases short and J 0 bases short, with 10 bases between. The length of the CDR3 is 13 residues. CDR1 is LNHDA, CDR2 SQIVND, per germline (reference sequence). Here the CDR3 DNA reads TGTGCCAGCAGGGGAAGAAGCACAGATACGCAGTATTTT. Translating it yields CASRGRSTDTQYF.

The chain combines TRBV9 with TRBJ1-4; unclear D gene. Germline lookup yields CDR1 SGDLS and CDR2 YYNGEE. V was trimmed by 0 bases and J by 0 bases, leaving 9 bases between them. This CDR3 is built from 16 residues. The CDR3 sequence is CASSVDQVATNEKLFF. DNA of the CDR3: TGTGCCAGCAGCGTAGACCAGGTAGCAACTAATGAAAAACTGTTTTTT.

The chain combines TRBV6-5 with TRBJ2-7, with 8 bases identical to TRBD1. Germline-derived CDR1 and CDR2 are MNHEY and SVGAGI. CDR3 size: 14 residues. The V gene end was trimmed by 6 bases and the J gene end by 5 bases; junction bases not matched to a gene: 9. In nucleotides, the CDR3 is TGTGCCAGCAGAAGCGGACAGGGTTCGAACGAGCAGTACTTC. Translation gives CASRSGQGSNEQYF.

CDR3 residues: CASRAGDQDGEAFF. The CDR3 DNA sequence: TGTGCCAGCAGGGCGGGGGACCAAGATGGTGAAGCTTTCTTT. The chain recombines TRBV13 with TRBJ1-1, with TRBD1 as a possible D gene (5 bases). The CDR3 consists of 14 residues. Trimming removed 6 bases at V and 7 bases at J, with 18 bases between. The V gene's germline CDR1 is PRHDT and CDR2 FYEKMQ (reference sequence).

This clone appeared a few times. This chain links TRBV5-1 with TRBJ1-2, with 7 bases identical to TRBD1. There are 14 residues in the CDR3. J gave up 2 bases and V 2 bases, and 3 bases lay outside the gene matches. Germline CDR1 and CDR2: SGHRS and YFSETQ. The CDR3 is CASSLTGANYGYTF. The CDR3, as DNA: TGCGCCAGCAGCTTAACAGGGGCAAACTATGGCTACACCTTC.

The V and J genes are TRBV10-3 and TRBJ1-1; 8 nucleotides align to TRBD1. The CDR3 runs 15 residues. Germline V gene lookup returns CDR1 ENHRY and CDR2 SYGVKD. The trim removed 7 bases at V and 1 base at J, leaving 8 bases unmatched. The CDR3 region is CAITGQGRGNTEAFF. For the CDR3, the DNA is TGTGCCATCACCGGACAGGGAAGAGGGAACACTGAAGCTTTCTTT.

A single count supports this clone. The J gene is TRBJ1-4, the V gene TRBV19; 11 bases are shared with TRBD1. The CDR3 loop spans 15 amino acids. Germline lookup yields CDR1 LNHDA and CDR2 SQIVND (reference sequence). Losses at the gene ends were 1 base for V and 7 bases for J; bases not matched to a gene: 2. CDR3 loop: CASSIGGQGAEKLFF. Written as DNA, the CDR3 is TGTGCCAGTAGTATAGGCGGACAGGGGGCTGAAAAACTGTTTTTT.

The V gene is TRBV6-6, the J gene TRBJ1-1; D unresolved. Between the trimmed V and J ends, which lost 2 bases and 0 bases, there was a span of 10 bases. The length of the CDR3 is 15 residues. CDR1 is MNHNY and CDR2 is SVGAGI in the germline V gene (reference sequence). The CDR3 loop is CASSYARLMNTEAFF. In DNA form, the CDR3 reads TGTGCCAGCAGTTACGCTCGACTCATGAACACTGAAGCTTTCTTT.

This chain uses TRBV6-4 with TRBJ2-3; D perhaps matches TRBD2 (6 bases). V was clipped by 3 bases and J by 4 bases, with 11 bases between them. The CDR3 extends over 14 amino acids. CDR1 is MRHNA, CDR2 SNTAGT, per germline. CDR3 sequence reads: CASSESGPSDTQYF. The DNA for the CDR3 is TGTGCCAGCAGTGAGAGCGGGCCATCAGATACGCAGTATTTT.

The gene calls are TRBV30 and TRBJ2-7; 7 bases are shared with TRBD2. Germline V CDR1 and CDR2: GTSNPN, SVGIG (reference sequence). The CDR3 runs to 17 residues. Trimming removed 3 bases from V and 0 bases from J; junction bases left unmatched: 14. The CDR3 loop reads CAWRRTPTSPNSYEQYF. The CDR3 DNA sequence: TGTGCCTGGAGGAGAACCCCGACTAGCCCAAACTCCTACGAGCAGTACTTC.

In its sample, this clone was seen once. V gene TRBV4-3 combines with J gene TRBJ2-7; TRBD2 matches at 9 bases. Germline CDR1 LGHNA, CDR2 YSLEER. There are 14 residues in the CDR3. V shed 1 base, J shed 9 bases, and the junction held 7 bases outside the gene matches. In DNA, the CDR3 is TGCGCCAGCAGCCAAGGCCTAGCGGGGTGTCTGCAGTACTTC. This codes for CASSQGLAGCLQYF.

This clone appeared once. The rearrangement joins TRBV12-5 to TRBJ1-5, with D tentatively TRBD1 (5 bases). Trimming pared 3 bases from V and 2 bases from J, leaving 17 bases between. This CDR3 spans 17 amino acids. Germline values: CDR1 LGHNT, CDR2 FRNRAP. The CDR3 nucleotides are TGTGCTAGTGGTTTAGACACCCAGGGAAAGGGCAATCAGCCCCAGCATTTT. Translating it yields CASGLDTQGKGNQPQHF.

The rearrangement links TRBV7-9 to TRBJ2-5, with 10 positions matching TRBD2. This CDR3 is 15 amino acids long. Per germline, CDR1 SEHNR and CDR2 FQNEAQ (reference sequence). V lost 1 base, J lost 5 bases, and 4 bases stayed unmatched. The CDR3 spells CASSLVAGGTETQYF. CDR3 bases: TGTGCCAGCAGCTTAGTAGCGGGGGGCACGGAGACCCAGTACTTC.

This clone was picked up a small number of times. The chain carries TRBV2 and TRBJ1-5, with D tentatively TRBD1 (5 bases). V lost 6 bases, J lost 0 bases, and 12 bases lay in between. This CDR3 region has 15 residues. Germline V lookup: CDR1 SNHLY, CDR2 FYNNEI. CDR3: CASSPETVSNQPQHF. CDR3 in DNA: TGTGCCAGCAGCCCAGAGACAGTTAGCAATCAGCCCCAGCATTTT.

The V and J genes are TRBV10-2 and TRBJ2-7, with 9 bases matching TRBD2. Looked up from germline, CDR1 is WSHSY and CDR2 is SAAADI. The ends lost 3 bases at V and 2 bases at J; junction bases unmatched: 2. The CDR3 loop spans 14 amino acids. DNA for the CDR3: TGCGCCAGCAGTGAATTAGCGGGGGCCTACGAGCAGTACTTC. It translates to CASSELAGAYEQYF.

The chain carries TRBV28 and TRBJ1-4; tentative D call: TRBD1 (5 bases). From germline, CDR1 is MDHEN and CDR2 SYDVKM. With 5 bases removed from V and 8 bases from J, the gap between germline ends came to 18 bases. The length of the CDR3 is 15 residues. The CDR3 coding sequence is TGTGCCAGCAGTCCCCCAGGGAACTTGCGAGAAAAACTGTTTTTT. It is translated as CASSPPGNLREKLFF.

The chain carries TRBV9 and TRBJ2-1, with 11 nucleotides matching TRBD1. Per germline, CDR1 SGDLS and CDR2 YYNGEE. After removal of 4 bases from V and 6 bases from J, the junction contained 3 bases not matched to a gene. This CDR3 region has 14 residues. CDR3 sequence (DNA): TGTGCCAGCAGCTTAGGGACAGGGGGCAATGAGCAGTTCTTC. This codes for CASSLGTGGNEQFF. The variable domain in full, with the rest retrieved from reference TRBV9 and TRBJ2-1, is DSGVTQTPKHLITATGQRVTLRCSPRSGDLSVYWYQQSLDQGLQFLIQYYNGEERAKGNILERFSAQQFPDLHSELNLSSLELGDSALYFCASSLGTGGNEQFFGPGTRLTVL.

This clone has a handful of counts. V is TRBV9 and J is TRBJ1-5, with a weak D call TRBD1 (5 bases). This CDR3 spans 14 amino acids. The V gene's germline CDR1 is SGDLS and CDR2 YYNGEE. V was clipped by 0 bases and J by 5 bases, with 9 bases between them. CDR3 in amino acids: CASSVGGGDQPQHF. Here the CDR3 DNA reads TGTGCCAGCAGCGTAGGGGGCGGAGATCAGCCCCAGCATTTT.

The chain is built from TRBV5-8 and TRBJ1-4; 9 nucleotides line up with TRBD1. CDR1 is SGHTS, CDR2 YDEGEE, per germline. Trimming took 2 bases from V and 8 from J; bases not matched to a gene: 7. The CDR3 runs to 15 residues. CDR3 sequence: CASSFGTGRNEKLFF. DNA of the CDR3: TGTGCCAGCAGCTTCGGGACAGGGCGGAACGAAAAACTGTTTTTT.

The chain recombines TRBV9 with TRBJ2-3; 9 bases map to TRBD1. This CDR3 has 15 amino acids. The germline V gene encodes CDR1 SGDLS and CDR2 YYNGEE. With V trimmed by 0 bases and J by 3 bases, 2 bases remained unmatched. The CDR3: CASSVGTGATDTQYF. The CDR3 DNA reads TGTGCCAGCAGCGTAGGGACAGGGGCTACAGATACGCAGTATTTT. The full variable domain, rest sourced from reference TRBV9 and TRBJ2-3, is DSGVTQTPKHLITATGQRVTLRCSPRSGDLSVYWYQQSLDQGLQFLIQYYNGEERAKGNILERFSAQQFPDLHSELNLSSLELGDSALYFCASSVGTGATDTQYFGPGTRLTVL.

The genes are TRBV9 and TRBJ2-3, with 11 bases identical to TRBD2. V shed 0 bases, J shed 5 bases, and the junction held 8 bases outside the gene matches. Per germline, CDR1 SGDLS and CDR2 YYNGEE. The CDR3 loop spans 17 amino acids. The CDR3 DNA is TGTGCCAGCAGCGTAGCTGCTAGCGGGGGGAGTGGAGATACGCAGTATTTT. Its protein is CASSVAASGGSGDTQYF.